Presented here are 6 T cell receptor beta chains from one specimen sequenced in a study of blood T cells in healthy people across ages. Sample-barcoded 5' priming and a J-beta primer mix drove a second PCR of roughly 6 to 12 cycles. TCRdb called the 5' RACE reads again in MiXCR, with one record for every CDR3 protein. There are around 710,000 distinct CDR3 sequences in the sample; 35% to 45% occur only once, and 20% to 25% lies in the top ten. Sequences were obtained from blood. These receptors were taken from a woman aged 60-70 years in good health.

This chain connects TRBV20-1 to TRBJ1-1, with D unresolved. The CDR3 has 15 amino acids. Per the germline V gene, CDR1 is DFQATT and CDR2 is SNEGSKA (reference sequence). The V end was cut by 6 bases, the J end by 5 bases, with 22 bases between. This CDR3 reads CSAGYPRKGGTEAFF. As DNA, the CDR3 is TGCAGTGCCGGGTACCCGAGGAAGGGAGGGACTGAAGCTTTCTTT.

This clonotype was observed a handful of times. In nucleotides, the CDR3 is TGCAGTGCTGTTGTGCGGGGGAACTCCTACGAGCAGTACTTC. It yields the protein CSAVVRGNSYEQYF. This chain uses TRBV20-1 with TRBJ2-7; 7 nucleotides agree with TRBD2. Germline CDR1 is DFQATT and CDR2 is SNEGSKA (reference sequence). Trimming at V came to 5 bases and at J to 0 bases, leaving 7 bases not matched to a gene. The CDR3 is 14 amino acids.

The gene calls are TRBV7-2 and TRBJ2-7; 7 nucleotides line up with TRBD1. Trimming cost V 5 bases and J 0 bases; bases outside gene matches: 7. Germline CDR1 reads SGHTA; CDR2 reads FQGNSA. CDR3 size: 15 residues. CDR3: CASSLPDRLSYEQYF. The CDR3 DNA is TGTGCCAGCAGCCTCCCGGACAGGCTCTCCTACGAGCAGTACTTC.

The rearrangement joins TRBV2 to TRBJ2-1, with D possibly being TRBD1 or TRBD2 (5 bases each). This CDR3 has 12 residues. The germline V gene has CDR1 SNHLY and CDR2 FYNNEI. V was clipped by 6 bases and J by 9 bases, with 12 bases between them. CDR3 nucleotide sequence: TGTGCCAGCAGAGCTATCGGGACTGAGCAGTTCTTC. It codes for CASRAIGTEQFF.

This clonotype was counted at least ten times. The chain joins TRBV10-3 to TRBJ2-1; D remains ambiguous. Per germline, CDR1 ENHRY and CDR2 SYGVKD. The CDR3 has 18 residues. Trimming removed 3 bases from V and 1 base from J, with 19 bases in between. CDR3 sequence (DNA): TGTGCCATCAGTGACCCTTCGGACGGCCTCGGGTCCTACAATGAGCAGTTCTTC. Residues: CAISDPSDGLGSYNEQFF.

The chain combines TRBV5-1 with TRBJ1-1; no firm D call. Germline CDR1 is SGHRS and CDR2 is YFSETQ. V was clipped by 5 bases and J by 3 bases, with 8 bases between them. The CDR3 runs 12 residues. The CDR3 sequence is CASSLQDTEAFF. DNA for the CDR3: TGCGCCAGCAGTCTGCAGGACACTGAAGCTTTCTTT.